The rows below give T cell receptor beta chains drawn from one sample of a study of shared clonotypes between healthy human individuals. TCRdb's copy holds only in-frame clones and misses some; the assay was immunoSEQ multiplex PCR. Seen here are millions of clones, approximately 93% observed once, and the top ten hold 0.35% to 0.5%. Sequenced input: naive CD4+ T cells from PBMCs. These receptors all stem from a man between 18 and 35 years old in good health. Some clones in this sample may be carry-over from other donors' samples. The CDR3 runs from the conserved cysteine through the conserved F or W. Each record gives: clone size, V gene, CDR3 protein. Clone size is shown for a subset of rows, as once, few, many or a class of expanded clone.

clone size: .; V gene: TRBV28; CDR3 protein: CASSLGRRANYGYTF
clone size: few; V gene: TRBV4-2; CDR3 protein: CASSQGDYGYTF
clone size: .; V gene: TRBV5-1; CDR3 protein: CASSLEIGGLTTEAFF
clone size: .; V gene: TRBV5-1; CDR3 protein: CASTIGTLNTEAFF
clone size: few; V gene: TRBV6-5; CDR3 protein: CASSYSDASYYGYTF
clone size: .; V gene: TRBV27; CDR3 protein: CASAYAGGVTEAFF
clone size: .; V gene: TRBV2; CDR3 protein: CASSDRANTGELFF
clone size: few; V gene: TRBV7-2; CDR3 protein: CASSFRQGDGYTF
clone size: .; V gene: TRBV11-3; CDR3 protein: CASSNRVSGELFF
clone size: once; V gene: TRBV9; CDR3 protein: CASSPDRVAPDTQYF
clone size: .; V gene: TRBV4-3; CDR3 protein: CASSQDIRETRSYEQYF
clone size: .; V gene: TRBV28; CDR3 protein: CASSLFYGGYTF
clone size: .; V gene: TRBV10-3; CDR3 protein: CAISRQGGTDTEAFF
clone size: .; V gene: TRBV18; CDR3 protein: CASSPLRTGDLNYGYTF
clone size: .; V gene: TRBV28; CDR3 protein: CASNVQGGSGNTIYF
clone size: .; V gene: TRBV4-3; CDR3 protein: CASSQDIRGGNYGYTF
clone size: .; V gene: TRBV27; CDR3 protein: CASSSSPYEQYF
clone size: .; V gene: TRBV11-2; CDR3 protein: CASSSGLGRTQYF
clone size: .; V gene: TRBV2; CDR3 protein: CASSAGSYNEQFF
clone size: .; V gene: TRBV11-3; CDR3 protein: CASSLKGLDKEQYF
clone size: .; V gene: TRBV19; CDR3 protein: CASSSYERATYNEQFF
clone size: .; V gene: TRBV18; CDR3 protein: CASSPQGGTNEKLFF
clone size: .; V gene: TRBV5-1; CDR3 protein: CASSLVPGLAANNEQFF
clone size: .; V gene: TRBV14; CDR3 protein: CASSQAGGSAEAFF
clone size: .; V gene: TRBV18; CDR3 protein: CASSTDREVSNQPQHF
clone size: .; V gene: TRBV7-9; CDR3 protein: CASSPGQGRNEKLFF
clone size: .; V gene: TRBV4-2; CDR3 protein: CASSQVQWDSTVYYGYTF
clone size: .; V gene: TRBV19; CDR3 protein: CASQKQGAYAEKLFF
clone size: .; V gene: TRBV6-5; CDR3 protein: CASMRGASSGNTIYF
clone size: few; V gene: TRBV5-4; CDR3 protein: CASKEQGGNTEAFF
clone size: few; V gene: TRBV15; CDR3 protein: CATGGFSQPQHF
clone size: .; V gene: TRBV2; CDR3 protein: CASTLGSNHLWAYEQYF
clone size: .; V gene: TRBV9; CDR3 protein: CASSPAGSGANVLTF
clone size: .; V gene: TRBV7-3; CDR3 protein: CASSPRTGANVLTF
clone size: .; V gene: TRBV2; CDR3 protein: CASSYEPGEWEKLFF
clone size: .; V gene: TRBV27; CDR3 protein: CASSLLAQGPYGYTF
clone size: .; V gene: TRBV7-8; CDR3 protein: CASSTRDRVNTGELFF
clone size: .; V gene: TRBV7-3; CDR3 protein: CASSTGLVLSEQFF
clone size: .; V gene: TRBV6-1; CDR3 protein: CASHSGGGGEETQYF
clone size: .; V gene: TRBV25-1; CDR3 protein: CASRGQGQSGYTF
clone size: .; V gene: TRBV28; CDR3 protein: CASTYKPGGYTEAFF
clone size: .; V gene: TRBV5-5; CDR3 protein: CASSWGQGAGEQYF